This entry lists 21 T cell receptor beta chains sequenced from one sample in a study of blood T cell repertoires in COVID-19. Only in-frame clones appear in the TCRdb table, and some are missing; sequencing was by immunoSEQ multiplex PCR. The sample includes 230,000 or so clones, roughly 81% seen only once; the top ten take around 7.5%. Sequencing input: peripheral blood. The receptors shown here come from a woman of 80 years or more with COVID-19, enrolled during active disease.

The chain uses TRBV19 and TRBJ1-2; D remains ambiguous. Looked up from germline, CDR1 is LNHDA and CDR2 is SQIVND (reference sequence). The V end lost 3 bases, the J end lost 4 bases, and 15 bases lay between the germline ends. This CDR3 is 15 amino acids long. CDR3 bases: TGTGCCAGTAGTATTTGGGAGATCGGCCGCTATGGCTACACCTTC. Translation: CASSIWEIGRYGYTF. The complete variable domain, with remaining parts taken from reference TRBV19 and TRBJ1-2, reads DGGITQSPKYLFRKEGQNVTLSCEQNLNHDAMYWYRQDPGQGLRLIYYSQIVNDFQKGDIAEGYSVSREKKESFPLTVTSAQKNPTAFYLCASSIWEIGRYGYTFGSGTRLTVV.

The chain carries TRBV5-1 and TRBJ2-5; 15 bases line up with TRBD2. CDR1 SGHRS and CDR2 YFSETQ come from the germline V gene. The CDR3 extends over 20 amino acids. Unmatched junction bases numbered 16, after V lost 5 bases and J lost 2 bases. The CDR3 DNA reads as TGCGCCAGCAGACCTGGACTAGCGGGAGGGGGGCGCGGGAGGCAAGAGACCCAGTACTTC. This codes for CASRPGLAGGGRGRQETQYF.

This clone turned up a few times. V gene TRBV6-5 combines with J gene TRBJ2-7; TRBD1 aligns across 8 bases. The CDR3 spans 14 residues. V lost 6 bases, J lost 7 bases, and 11 bases stayed unmatched. Germline CDR1 is MNHEY and CDR2 is SVGAGI. CDR3 protein: CASSPGTGRGEQYF. In nucleotides, the CDR3 is TGTGCCAGCAGCCCCGGGACAGGACGAGGGGAGCAGTACTTC.

The genes are TRBV7-2 and TRBJ2-7, with D maybe TRBD1 (5 bases). The CDR3 sequence is 15 residues long. Trimming pared 3 bases from V and 1 base from J, leaving 13 bases between. Germline V CDR1 and CDR2: SGHTA, FQGNSA. The CDR3 is CASSFKGLGSYEQYF. CDR3 sequence (DNA): TGTGCCAGCAGCTTCAAGGGGTTAGGTTCCTACGAGCAGTACTTC.

There are a few counts of this clone. The rearrangement uses TRBV28 and TRBJ2-1; D remains ambiguous. The germline V and J ends were trimmed by 3 bases and 10 bases, with 4 bases remaining between them. Per germline, CDR1 MDHEN and CDR2 SYDVKM. This CDR3 region has 10 residues. CDR3 sequence reads: CASSLREQFF. The CDR3, as DNA: TGTGCCAGCAGTTTGAGAGAGCAGTTCTTC.

This clone was observed a single time. The chain couples TRBV28 to TRBJ1-4; D is unresolved. Germline assignment: CDR1 MDHEN and CDR2 SYDVKM. CDR3 length: 13 amino acids. V was clipped by 3 bases and J by 10 bases, with 12 bases between them. The CDR3 bases are TGTGCCAGCAGTTTCCCGATATCCGGAAAACTGTTTTTT. Protein: CASSFPISGKLFF.

The rearrangement joins TRBV5-1 to TRBJ1-4, with 7 bases identical to TRBD1. This CDR3 contains 16 residues. In germline, CDR1 is SGHRS, CDR2 YFSETQ. V lost 4 bases, J lost 0 bases, and 6 bases stayed unmatched. The CDR3 loop reads CASSAGQLSTNEKLFF. CDR3 DNA sequence: TGCGCCAGCAGCGCGGGACAGCTATCAACTAATGAAAAACTGTTTTTT.

This chain connects TRBV19 to TRBJ2-1, with 10 bases identical to TRBD2. The germline gives CDR1 LNHDA, CDR2 SQIVND (reference sequence). This CDR3 contains 15 residues. Trimming at V came to 5 bases and at J to 7 bases, leaving 8 bases not matched to a gene. CDR3 bases: TGTGCCAGTAGTTCTATAGCGGGAGGAGCGAATGAGCAGTTCTTC. This sequence encodes CASSSIAGGANEQFF.

This clone was recorded once. The V call is TRBV10-3, the J call TRBJ1-1; 7 nucleotides line up with TRBD1. J was trimmed by 0 bases and V by 11 bases; bases with no gene match: 9. The germline CDR1 and CDR2 sequences are ENHRY and SYGVKD. CDR3 length equals 14 residues. CDR3 in amino acids: CAATRQGMNTEAFF. The CDR3 nucleotides read TGTGCCGCGACACGACAGGGAATGAACACTGAAGCTTTCTTT.

The chain is built from TRBV25-1 and TRBJ2-1; D may be TRBD1 (6 bases). Trimming took off 4 bases at V and 0 bases at J, with 19 bases between the two ends. The CDR3 length is 18 residues. From germline, CDR1 is MGHDK and CDR2 SYGVNS. CDR3 protein: CASSGGQGKRSSYNEQFF. The CDR3 coding sequence is TGTGCCAGCAGTGGCGGGCAGGGGAAGCGTAGCTCCTACAATGAGCAGTTCTTC.

The gene calls are TRBV12-3 or TRBV12-4 and TRBJ1-3; 7 bases fit TRBD1. CDR3 length: 12 amino acids. J lost 9 bases, V lost 3 bases, and 2 bases had no gene match. The CDR3 nucleotides are TGTGCCAGCAGTTTCCACAGGGGCACCATATATTTT. Amino acid sequence: CASSFHRGTIYF.

The chain employs TRBV6-1 and TRBJ1-1; no firm D call. Trimming shortened V by 3 bases and J by 11 bases, and 13 bases separated the two germline ends. Germline assignment: CDR1 MNHNS and CDR2 SASEGT. There are 12 residues in the CDR3. In DNA form, the CDR3 reads TGTGCCAGCAGTGAGAGGGCCGAACAGGCTTTCTTT. Amino acid sequence: CASSERAEQAFF.

The gene calls are TRBV5-6 and TRBJ2-7, with 7 bases identical to TRBD1. CDR1 is SGHDT and CDR2 is YYEEEE in the germline V gene. The V and J ends lost 4 bases and 5 bases, in that order; junction bases with no gene match: 15. The CDR3 covers 16 residues. CDR3 sequence: CASSPPLEQGIHEQYF. The CDR3 nucleotides are TGTGCCAGCAGCCCGCCGCTGGAACAGGGGATTCACGAGCAGTACTTC.

The CDR3 is CASSFGNPTTDEQFF. DNA of the CDR3: TGTGCCAGCAGCTTTGGCAACCCCACTACCGATGAGCAGTTCTTC. The chain joins TRBV7-9 to TRBJ2-1; no firm D call. Trimming pared 3 bases from V and 8 bases from J, leaving 17 bases between. Germline values: CDR1 SEHNR, CDR2 FQNEAQ (reference sequence). The length of the CDR3 is 15 residues. Full variable domain (remainder filled in from reference TRBV7-9 and TRBJ2-1): DTGVSQNPRHKITKRGQNVTFRCDPISEHNRLYWYRQTLGQGPEFLTYFQNEAQLEKSRLLSDRFSAERPKGSFSTLEIQRTEQGDSAMYLCASSFGNPTTDEQFFGPGTRLTVL.

The V call is TRBV7-8, the J call TRBJ1-1, with D tentatively TRBD1 (5 bases). Germline V CDR1 and CDR2: SGHVS, FQNEAQ. There are 14 residues in the CDR3. Trimming took off 5 bases at V and 4 bases at J, with 14 bases between the two ends. The DNA of the CDR3 is TGTGCCAGCAGCGCGAGACGGGGGTCCACTGAAGCTTTCTTT. It codes for CASSARRGSTEAFF.

The J gene is TRBJ2-3, the V gene TRBV12-5, with 8 bases that match TRBD1. V trimming: 11 bases; J trimming: 3 bases; junction bases outside the gene matches: 10. Germline V gene data show CDR1 as LGHNT and CDR2 as FRNRAP. The CDR3 extends over 14 amino acids. The DNA of the CDR3 is TGTGCTGGGTCCGGTCGACAGGGGACAGATACGCAGTATTTT. Amino acid sequence: CAGSGRQGTDTQYF.

The chain uses TRBV30 and TRBJ1-2, with D uncertain. There are 15 residues in the CDR3. Trimming pared 3 bases from V and 4 bases from J, leaving 18 bases between. Germline loops: CDR1 GTSNPN, CDR2 SVGIG (reference sequence). The CDR3 region is CAWSTMGRQVYGYTF. The CDR3 nucleotides read TGTGCCTGGAGCACCATGGGCCGCCAAGTCTATGGCTACACCTTC.

The rearrangement links TRBV11-2 to TRBJ1-4; TRBD1 might be the D (6 bases). Germline V gene sequence: CDR1 SGHAT, CDR2 FQNNGV. The CDR3 is 15 amino acids. The V end lost 1 base, the J end lost 5 bases, and 11 bases lay between the germline ends. Here the CDR3 DNA reads TGTGCCAGCAGCTTAGGATTTCAGGGGAATGAAAAACTGTTTTTT. Translating gives CASSLGFQGNEKLFF.

This chain uses TRBV7-9 with TRBJ2-7; D might be TRBD2 (6 bases). The CDR3 is made up of 13 amino acids. V dropped 1 base and J dropped 6 bases, with 10 bases sitting between them. Per germline, CDR1 SEHNR and CDR2 FQNEAQ (reference sequence). CDR3 residues: CASSLEAGLEQYF. As DNA, the CDR3 is TGTGCCAGCAGCTTAGAGGCGGGGCTCGAGCAGTACTTC.

The chain joins TRBV7-6 to TRBJ1-2; a possible D gene is TRBD1 (6 bases). The germline V gene has CDR1 SGHVS and CDR2 FNYEAQ. The CDR3 is 14 residues long. Trimming left V 5 bases short and J 4 bases short, with 14 bases between. The CDR3 nucleotides read TGTGCCAGCAGCCCCGATATACAGGGCTATGGCTACACCTTC. Its translation is CASSPDIQGYGYTF.

V usage is TRBV2 and J usage is TRBJ1-1; D is undetermined. The V and J ends lost 8 bases and 0 bases respectively, with 10 bases between them. The CDR3 runs to 13 residues. Germline values: CDR1 SNHLY, CDR2 FYNNEI. This CDR3 reads CASGAQLNTEAFF. The DNA for the CDR3 is TGTGCCAGCGGCGCACAGCTGAACACTGAAGCTTTCTTT.